Below, 15 T cell receptor beta chains from the same sample are listed, as sequenced in a study of blood T cell repertoires in COVID-19. The repertoire was sequenced with immunoSEQ multiplex PCR; TCRdb's copy has only in-frame clones and lacks some. In the table there are more than 350,000 clones, 88% of which are singletons. Sequenced input: PBMCs or T cells enriched from blood (not recorded which). Receptor source: a woman younger than 30 who had been exposed to COVID-19.

This clone was counted a few times. The chain uses TRBV2 and TRBJ1-6; 9 nucleotides agree with TRBD1. The V gene end was trimmed by 6 bases and the J gene end by 10 bases; junction bases not matched to a gene: 10. The germline CDR1 and CDR2 sequences are SNHLY and FYNNEI. The CDR3 is made up of 15 amino acids. CDR3 coding DNA: TGTGCCAGCAGACCTACCGGGACAGGGTTCTCACCCCTCCACTTT. It specifies CASRPTGTGFSPLHF.

The chain couples TRBV9 to TRBJ2-1; the match to TRBD2 covers 8 bases. The junction had 7 bases not matched to a gene; V was cut back by 3 bases and J by 2 bases. CDR3 length: 16 residues. Germline loops: CDR1 SGDLS, CDR2 YYNGEE. The CDR3 loop is CASSAPAGGAYNEQFF. The CDR3 DNA reads as TGTGCCAGCAGCGCGCCCGCGGGAGGAGCCTACAATGAGCAGTTCTTC.

This clone was observed a few times. The chain employs TRBV7-6 and TRBJ2-1; TRBD2 aligns across 10 bases. This CDR3 region has 16 residues. Per germline, CDR1 SGHVS and CDR2 FNYEAQ. V lost 1 base and J lost 5; bases outside the gene matches: 5. CDR3 nucleotides: TGTGCCAGCAGCTTAGAACTAGCGGGGATTAACAATGAGCAGTTCTTC. Translated, it gives CASSLELAGINNEQFF. Full variable domain (remainder filled in from reference TRBV7-6 and TRBJ2-1): GAGVSQSPRYKVTKRGQDVALRCDPISGHVSLYWYRQALGQGPEFLTYFNYEAQQDKSGLPNDRFSAERPEGSISTLTIQRTEQRDSAMYRCASSLELAGINNEQFFGPGTRLTVL.

This clone showed up just once. The chain employs TRBV7-9 and TRBJ2-2; D not certain. The CDR3 covers 12 residues. The germline V gene has CDR1 SEHNR and CDR2 FQNEAQ (reference sequence). The V end lost 3 bases, the J end lost 8 bases, and 7 bases lay between the germline ends. For the CDR3, the DNA is TGTGCCAGCAGCTTGTATATGGGGGAGCTGTTTTTT. It encodes CASSLYMGELFF. Filled out from reference TRBV7-9 and TRBJ2-2, the complete variable domain reads DTGVSQNPRHKITKRGQNVTFRCDPISEHNRLYWYRQTLGQGPEFLTYFQNEAQLEKSRLLSDRFSAERPKGSFSTLEIQRTEQGDSAMYLCASSLYMGELFFGEGSRLTVL.

This clone was observed once. The same CDR3 arises from other DNA sequences in this sample as well. The chain combines TRBV25-1 with TRBJ1-2, with D possibly TRBD1 on 6 matching bases. Germline V gene sequence: CDR1 MGHDK, CDR2 SYGVNS. Deletions cut 0 bases from V and 11 bases from J, with 10 bases between. CDR3 length equals 12 residues. CDR3 nucleotides: TGTGCCAGCAGTGAATACAGGGGAGGGTACACCTTC. Translated: CASSEYRGGYTF.

V gene TRBV6-5 combines with J gene TRBJ2-7, with D perhaps matching TRBD2 (5 bases). Germline V gene sequence: CDR1 MNHEY, CDR2 SVGAGI. Between the trimmed V and J ends, which lost 0 bases and 3 bases, there was a span of 15 bases. There are 16 residues in the CDR3. This CDR3 is CASSYSIGFEGYEQYF. In DNA, the CDR3 is TGTGCCAGCAGTTACTCGATAGGGTTCGAGGGCTACGAGCAGTACTTC.

This chain connects TRBV27 to TRBJ1-3, with D possibly being TRBD1 (5 bases). Germline-derived CDR1 and CDR2 are MNHEY and SMNVEV (reference sequence). V lost 3 bases and J 4 bases, leaving 7 bases between the germline ends. CDR3 length: 13 amino acids. The CDR3 loop is CASSFQGGNTIYF. The CDR3 nucleotides read TGTGCCAGCAGTTTCCAGGGAGGAAACACCATATATTTT.

The V gene is TRBV7-3, the J gene TRBJ2-1; maybe TRBD1 (5 bases). Germline V gene lookup returns CDR1 SGHTA and CDR2 FQGTGA. The CDR3 contains 14 residues. Trimming removed 0 bases from V and 5 bases from J, with 8 bases in between. The CDR3 sequence is CASSLTDSHNEQFF. The CDR3, as DNA: TGTGCCAGCAGCTTAACAGACAGCCACAATGAGCAGTTCTTC.

V and J are TRBV19 and TRBJ1-1, with 7 bases fitting TRBD1. The CDR3 totals 14 residues. Germline trimming cut 2 bases from V and 4 bases from J; bases unmatched to any gene: 4. The germline gives CDR1 LNHDA, CDR2 SQIVND (reference sequence). The CDR3 nucleotides are TGTGCCAGTAGTATAAAGGGGGCGACCACTGAAGCTTTCTTT. Its translation is CASSIKGATTEAFF.

The V and J genes are TRBV5-5 and TRBJ2-7; maybe TRBD2 (5 bases). V was shortened by 0 bases and J by 0 bases, with 13 bases between the two germline ends. This CDR3 contains 16 residues. CDR1 is SGHKS and CDR2 is YYEKEE in the germline V gene (reference sequence). The CDR3 loop is CASSLGPGTSSYEQYF. The DNA for the CDR3 is TGTGCCAGCAGCTTGGGTCCGGGAACCAGCTCCTACGAGCAGTACTTC.

This chain connects TRBV7-9 to TRBJ2-1, with TRBD2 identical over 7 bases. V lost 5 bases and J lost 6; bases outside the gene matches: 7. The CDR3 spans 14 residues. Germline CDR1 is SEHNR and CDR2 is FQNEAQ (reference sequence). The CDR3 spells CASSNRGRGNEQFF. The CDR3 bases are TGTGCCAGCAGCAATCGCGGGAGAGGCAATGAGCAGTTCTTC.

CDR3 in DNA: TGTGCCAGCAGCGTAGACCCCCCCGGACAGGGAGTTGATGAGCAGTTCTTC. The encoded protein is CASSVDPPGQGVDEQFF. This rearrangement joins TRBV9 to TRBJ2-1; 8 bases are shared with TRBD1. Unmatched junction bases numbered 13, after V lost 0 bases and J lost 8 bases. This CDR3 spans 17 amino acids. Germline V gives CDR1 SGDLS, CDR2 YYNGEE.

The chain combines TRBV30 with TRBJ1-4; 8 bases match TRBD1. After removal of 0 bases from V and 6 bases from J, the junction contained 9 bases not matched to a gene. The CDR3 loop spans 16 amino acids. The germline CDR1 and CDR2 sequences are GTSNPN and SVGIG (reference sequence). Here the CDR3 reads CAWSVPPGTGHEKLFF. The CDR3 DNA reads as TGTGCCTGGAGTGTCCCGCCCGGGACAGGCCATGAAAAACTGTTTTTT.

V is TRBV28 and J is TRBJ1-3, with 7 bases fitting TRBD1. From germline, CDR1 is MDHEN and CDR2 SYDVKM. V gave up 6 bases and J gave up 4 bases; unmatched junction bases: 0. CDR3 length: 12 residues. CDR3 in amino acids: CASRGQGNTIYF. CDR3 in DNA: TGTGCCAGCAGGGGACAGGGAAACACCATATATTTT.

This chain uses TRBV10-3 with TRBJ2-7; TRBD1 might be the D (6 bases). Trimming shortened V by 4 bases and J by 0 bases, and 10 bases separated the two germline ends. The CDR3 loop spans 14 amino acids. Germline CDR1 is ENHRY and CDR2 is SYGVKD. The CDR3 sequence is CAISGRQDSYEQYF. In DNA form, the CDR3 reads TGTGCCATCAGTGGAAGACAGGACTCCTACGAGCAGTACTTC.